This is a list of T cell receptor beta chains from one sample in a study of cytomegalovirus exposure and HLA in healthy donors. Repertoires were generated with immunoSEQ multiplex PCR, while TCRdb's copy carries only in-frame clones and drops some. The sample lists about 120,000 clones, 60% to 70% occurring once. Sequenced material: PBMCs. These receptors were collected from a woman between 40 and 55 years old in good health and CMV-seropositive. Both conserved end residues are part of each CDR3. D genes are given only for firm matches. Rows give clone size only sometimes, using once, few, many, or a class for an expanded clone.

cdr3_nt,cdr3_aa,v_call,j_call,clone_size,d_call
TGCGCCAGCAGCCCTACCCCGGGCTCCTACGAGCAGTACTTC,CASSPTPGSYEQYF,TRBV4-1,TRBJ2-7,NA,NA
TGTGCCAGCAGCGTAGATGGGCAGGGGCGAGAGACCCAGTACTTC,CASSVDGQGRETQYF,TRBV9,TRBJ2-5,few,NA
TGTGCCAGCAGCCCCGGGGGGGCATACGATGGCTACACCTTC,CASSPGGAYDGYTF,TRBV7-3,TRBJ1-2,NA,NA
TGTGCCAGCAGCCAAGGCCGGGGCTACACCTTC,CASSQGRGYTF,TRBV4-2,TRBJ1-2,NA,NA
TGCAGTGCGTCCGGGACAGGGGGCTACACCTTC,CSASGTGGYTF,TRBV20-1,TRBJ1-2,few,TRBD1
TGTGCCAGCAGCTGGGGGGGAGGGCCCGATGAGCAGTTCTTC,CASSWGGGPDEQFF,TRBV7-9,TRBJ2-1,NA,TRBD2
TGTGCCAGTAAATATTCCGGAGGACGGGAAGGCTACACCTTC,CASKYSGGREGYTF,TRBV19,TRBJ1-2,few,NA
TGTGCCAGCTCGCGGGGGGAGACCCAGTACTTC,CASSRGETQYF,TRBV18,TRBJ2-5,NA,TRBD2
TGTGCCAGTAGTGTCAATGGTGGCCAGGGGACATTTACTGAAGCTTTCTTT,CASSVNGGQGTFTEAFF,TRBV19,TRBJ1-1,NA,NA
TGTGCCAGCAGTAGCCCGGACTTCCAGTACTTC,CASSSPDFQYF,TRBV28,TRBJ2-7,NA,NA
TGCGCCAGCAGTGAGTCCTACAGGGGAGGCCAGTCCCAGCATTTT,CASSESYRGGQSQHF,TRBV10-2,TRBJ1-5,NA,TRBD1
TGTGCCAGCAGTTTGGTCCGAGGTAGAGGCTACACCTTC,CASSLVRGRGYTF,TRBV27,TRBJ1-2,NA,NA
TGTGCCAGCAGTTACTCGGGGGAGGAGTACAATGAGCAGTTCTTC,CASSYSGEEYNEQFF,TRBV6-8,TRBJ2-1,NA,NA
TGTGCCAGCCGGGACAGTAATGAAAAACTGTTTTTT,CASRDSNEKLFF,TRBV2,TRBJ1-4,NA,TRBD1
TGTGCCAGCAGTGATGGCGGGAGGAGCTACAATGAGCAGTTCTTC,CASSDGGRSYNEQFF,TRBV6-1,TRBJ2-1,NA,TRBD2
TGTGCCAGCATGAATGAGCATCGAACCTACAATGAGCAGTTCTTC,CASMNEHRTYNEQFF,TRBV2,TRBJ2-1,once,NA
TGTGCCAGCAGTTACGGGCACCCGAGCTCCTACAATGAGCAGTTCTTC,CASSYGHPSSYNEQFF,TRBV6-6,TRBJ2-1,NA,NA
TGTGCCAGCAGTGTAGATGTCTCTGGAAACACCATATATTTT,CASSVDVSGNTIYF,TRBV2,TRBJ1-3,NA,NA
TGTGCCAGCAGCTCTAGCGGGGGGATTTCGCATGAGCAGTTCTTC,CASSSSGGISHEQFF,TRBV13,TRBJ2-1,NA,TRBD2
TGTGCCTGGGCCCAATCCGGGGGTTATGGCTACACCTTC,CAWAQSGGYGYTF,TRBV30,TRBJ1-2,NA,NA
TGTGCCAGCAGTTCCCCTAAGCGGGAGAACGAGCAGTACTTC,CASSSPKRENEQYF,TRBV28,TRBJ2-7,NA,TRBD2
TGTGCCAGCAGCCGGAGGCCGGGACTAGCGCCACCCGGGGAGCTGTTTTTT,CASSRRPGLAPPGELFF,TRBV4-2,TRBJ2-2,once,TRBD2
TGTGCCAGCAGCCAAGGAGACAGGTACACAGATACGCAGTATTTT,CASSQGDRYTDTQYF,TRBV9,TRBJ2-3,NA,NA
TGTGCCTGGAGTGACAGGACAGGAAATTCCTACGAGCAGTACTTC,CAWSDRTGNSYEQYF,TRBV30,TRBJ2-7,NA,TRBD1
TGCGCCAGCAGCTTGGCCAGGGCCCTATTACCCCACGAGCAGTACTTC,CASSLARALLPHEQYF,TRBV5-1,TRBJ2-7,NA,NA
TGCGCCAGCAGCTTGGAAGGGACATCCTACGAGCAGTACTTC,CASSLEGTSYEQYF,TRBV5-1,TRBJ2-7,few,NA
TGTGCCAGCAGCTCCGGACTATACACCGGGGAGCTGTTTTTT,CASSSGLYTGELFF,TRBV11-2,TRBJ2-2,NA,NA
TGTGCCAGCACTAGCGGGACCGACAATGAGCAGTTCTTC,CASTSGTDNEQFF,TRBV2,TRBJ2-1,few,TRBD2
TGTGCCAGCAGCCACCCCCCGGGGTATAGGACAGATACGCAGTATTTT,CASSHPPGYRTDTQYF,TRBV7-9,TRBJ2-3,NA,NA
TGTGCCTGGAGTATTGGCGGGAGCCCGGTCGAGCAGTATTTT,CAWSIGGSPVEQYF,TRBV30,TRBJ2-3,NA,TRBD2
TGTGCCAGCAGCTTAGAGGCAGGGTTGAACACTGAAGCTTTCTTT,CASSLEAGLNTEAFF,TRBV7-9,TRBJ1-1,NA,NA
TGTGCCAGCAGCGTAGGTCTAGCGGGAGTTTCTCCGTTCTTC,CASSVGLAGVSPFF,TRBV9,TRBJ2-1,NA,TRBD2
TGTGCCAGCAGCTCGGGGTACAGTGAGCAGTTCTTC,CASSSGYSEQFF,TRBV7-3,TRBJ2-1,few,NA
TGTGCCAGCTCAGCGGACAGGGGAAATCAGCCCCAGCATTTT,CASSADRGNQPQHF,TRBV18,TRBJ1-5,NA,TRBD1
TGCGCCAGCAGCCAAGTTGAAGGAGGGCATGGCTACACCTTC,CASSQVEGGHGYTF,TRBV4-1,TRBJ1-2,few,NA
TGTGCCAGCTCACCCCTGAGGCAGGGGGCGCAGGATCAGCCCCAGCATTTT,CASSPLRQGAQDQPQHF,TRBV18,TRBJ1-5,NA,TRBD1
TGTGCCAGCACCGGCGGGGGGGCCACTGAAGCTTTCTTT,CASTGGGATEAFF,TRBV6-5,TRBJ1-1,NA,NA
TGTGCCAGCGGGACAGGGCCCTACGAGCAGTACTTC,CASGTGPYEQYF,TRBV27,TRBJ2-7,NA,TRBD1
TGTGCCAGCAGCTTAGCGCTTAGGCCGGCCGGAGGTGGCTACACCTTC,CASSLALRPAGGGYTF,TRBV7-9,TRBJ1-2,NA,NA
TGTGCCAGCACCAAAGAACGAGGGAACTACAATGAGCAGTTCTTC,CASTKERGNYNEQFF,TRBV11-2,TRBJ2-1,NA,NA
TGTGCCTCTCAACCCGCGGGGCTTTCTAATGAAAAACTGTTTTTT,CASQPAGLSNEKLFF,TRBV5-6,TRBJ1-4,few,NA
TGTGCCAGCACCCGCGGGCGGGGGCTCTACAATGAGCAGTTCTTC,CASTRGRGLYNEQFF,TRBV4-2,TRBJ2-1,NA,NA
TGTGCCAGCAGCTCAGGGACATCCTACGAGCAGTACTTC,CASSSGTSYEQYF,TRBV7-9,TRBJ2-7,NA,NA
TGTGCCAGCAGCGCAGGACTAGCGGGAGGGCTCGGCTCCTACAATGAGCAGTTCTTC,CASSAGLAGGLGSYNEQFF,TRBV9,TRBJ2-1,NA,TRBD2
TGTGCCAGCAGCACCTCTCTAGCGGGAGAGGGGGAGCTGTTTTTT,CASSTSLAGEGELFF,TRBV7-3,TRBJ2-2,NA,TRBD2
TGTGCCAGCAGTGAAGGGGACAGGGGCTTCGCGAACACCGGGGAGCTGTTTTTT,CASSEGDRGFANTGELFF,TRBV2,TRBJ2-2,NA,TRBD1
TGTGCCAGCAGTTTAGTGCTAGCGGGGGACAATGAGCAGTTCTTC,CASSLVLAGDNEQFF,TRBV27,TRBJ2-1,NA,TRBD2
TGTGCCAGCAGTTTTTCCATACAGGGAGGGGGTTGGCCCCAGCATTTT,CASSFSIQGGGWPQHF,TRBV6-5,TRBJ1-5,once,NA
TGTGCCAGCAGTTTACTGAGGGGGCTTGACGAGCAGTACTTC,CASSLLRGLDEQYF,TRBV28,TRBJ2-7,NA,TRBD1
TGTGCCAGCAGTGAAGGTACTAGCGGGAGGGAGCAGTTCTTC,CASSEGTSGREQFF,TRBV2,TRBJ2-1,few,TRBD2